One TCR beta chain is described in this entry. Its specificity is unknown. V gave up 5 bases and J gave up 6 bases, with 17 bases separating them. The germline V gene encodes CDR1 MDHEN and CDR2 SYDVKM. There are 15 residues in the CDR3. Generated by immunoSEQ multiplex PCR, the TCRdb table keeps only in-frame clones and is missing some. The top ten clones hold roughly a tenth of a sample with 45,000 to 55,000 clones, 70% to 90% of them seen once. The record originates from a study of OX40 agonist ivuxolimab in advanced cancers. Study-wide context: Each patient was given ivuxolimab into a vein every 2 weeks, at 0.01 to 10 mg/kg. The eligibility criteria allowed prior anti-PD-1, anti-PD-L1 or anti-CTLA-4 therapy, and about 40% had some.

General study results and limits: Blood T cells, both CD4+ and CD8+, expanded clonally by week 6 at 0.1 to 3.0 mg/kg. Partial responders at 0.1-3.0 mg/kg showed near-lowest clonal expansion.

The starting material was CD4+ or CD8+ T cells sorted from blood, obtained in a trial of the OX40 agonist ivuxolimab. The chain uses TRBV28 and TRBJ1-5, with D tentatively TRBD1 (5 bases). This TCR came from an adult with an advanced solid tumor such as melanoma, head and neck, liver or kidney cancer. The CDR3 here is CASSGRDRDVQPQHF. The CDR3, as DNA: TGTGCCAGCAGTGGACGGGACCGGGACGTTCAGCCCCAGCATTTT.